This entry lists 27 T cell receptor beta chains sequenced from one sample in a study of blood T cell repertoires in COVID-19. The assay was immunoSEQ multiplex PCR, and TCRdb's table has in-frame clones only and misses some. This table has 200,000 to 250,000 clones, roughly 87% appearing once. Sequenced input: peripheral blood. These receptor sequences come from a young man with active or convalescent COVID-19.

The chain couples TRBV11-3 to TRBJ2-1; 10 bases match TRBD2. Trimming cost V 6 bases and J 5 bases; bases outside gene matches: 7. Germline V lookup: CDR1 SGHNT, CDR2 YENEEA. This CDR3 spans 15 amino acids. The CDR3 sequence is CASSREREGHNEQFF. The CDR3, as DNA: TGTGCCAGCAGTCGGGAGCGGGAGGGCCACAATGAGCAGTTCTTC.

This clone showed up just a few times. The rearrangement uses TRBV30 and TRBJ2-5; D unclear. Trimming shortened V by 7 bases and J by 4 bases, and 4 bases separated the two germline ends. Germline CDR1 and CDR2: GTSNPN and SVGIG (reference sequence). The CDR3 loop spans 9 amino acids. CDR3 residues: CAYGETQYF. Written as DNA, the CDR3 is TGTGCCTACGGAGAGACCCAGTACTTC.

The chain uses TRBV6-6 and TRBJ1-1; 8 bases agree with TRBD1. V lost 6 bases to trimming and J lost 1 base; unmatched junction nucleotides: 7. The germline V gene encodes CDR1 MNHNY and CDR2 SVGAGI (reference sequence). The CDR3 has 15 amino acids. The chain's CDR3 is CASRSLGTGNTEAFF. CDR3 DNA: TGTGCCAGCAGGTCACTCGGGACAGGGAACACTGAAGCTTTCTTT.

J is TRBJ2-6 and V is TRBV15; perhaps TRBD2 as D (6 bases). V was pared by 3 bases and J by 3 bases, with 15 bases between. Per the germline V gene, CDR1 is LNHNV and CDR2 is YYDKDF (reference sequence). The CDR3 length is 17 residues. In DNA, the CDR3 is TGTGCCACCAGCAGGGAGGGAAGAATGTATGGGGCCAACGTCCTGACTTTC. It encodes CATSREGRMYGANVLTF. The entire variable domain, with the rest obtained from reference TRBV15 and TRBJ2-6, is as follows: DAMVIQNPRYQVTQFGKPVTLSCSQTLNHNVMYWYQQKSSQAPKLLFHYYDKDFNNEADTPDNFQSRRPNTSFCFLDIRSPGLGDTAMYLCATSREGRMYGANVLTFGAGSRLTVL.

The CDR3 nucleotides read TGTGCCAGCAGCCAACAGGAGAACTATGGCTACACCTTC. This sequence encodes CASSQQENYGYTF. The genes are TRBV12-3 or TRBV12-4 and TRBJ1-2; a possible D gene is TRBD1 (5 bases). V was trimmed by 6 bases and J by 2 bases, leaving 10 bases between them. There are 13 residues in the CDR3.

The chain couples TRBV3-1 (or the pseudogene TRBV3-2) to TRBJ2-5; 8 bases line up with TRBD1. Trimming removed 6 bases from V and 5 bases from J; junction bases left unmatched: 5. Germline V gives CDR1 LGHDT, CDR2 YNNKEL (reference sequence). The CDR3 length is 13 residues. The CDR3 DNA sequence: TGTGCCAGCAGACCGACAGGGGACGAGACCCAGTACTTC. It translates to CASRPTGDETQYF.

The sample holds many counts of this clone. This sequence joins TRBV6-4 and TRBJ2-1; 12 bases are shared with TRBD2. The J segment lost 9 bases and the V segment lost 6 bases, leaving 9 bases of the junction unmatched. The CDR3 has 15 residues. Germline V gene sequence: CDR1 MRHNA, CDR2 SNTAGT. The CDR3 DNA reads TGTGCCAGCAGGCCCCTAGCGGGGGGGTCTGGTGAGCAGTTCTTC. Amino acid sequence: CASRPLAGGSGEQFF.

The chain combines TRBV5-1 with TRBJ2-7, with TRBD2 matching over 11 bases. V gave up 4 bases and J gave up 2 bases; unmatched junction bases: 11. The CDR3 covers 17 residues. Germline V gene lookup returns CDR1 SGHRS and CDR2 YFSETQ. CDR3 loop: CASSPGLAGGGTYEQYF. The DNA for the CDR3 is TGCGCCAGCAGCCCCGGACTAGCGGGCGGTGGCACCTACGAGCAGTACTTC.

The chain employs TRBV18 and TRBJ1-2, with D maybe TRBD1 (5 bases). Trimming cost V 4 bases and J 4 bases, with 13 bases left between them. Germline V lookup: CDR1 KGHSH, CDR2 LQKENI. The CDR3 totals 14 residues. The CDR3 loop is CASSLRDGLYGYTF. The DNA of the CDR3 is TGTGCCAGCTCACTGCGGGACGGACTCTATGGCTACACCTTC.

This clone has more than one count but fewer than ten. This sequence joins TRBV5-1 and TRBJ1-4; possibly TRBD1 for D (6 bases). V was trimmed by 4 bases and J by 7 bases, leaving 17 bases between them. Germline CDR1 reads SGHRS; CDR2 reads YFSETQ. There are 15 residues in the CDR3. In DNA, the CDR3 is TGCGCCAGCAGCGGAACAGGGTCTTCCGGTGAAAAACTGTTTTTT. Encoded protein: CASSGTGSSGEKLFF.

V is TRBV14 and J is TRBJ1-1; D not resolved. V lost 2 bases to trimming and J lost 4 bases, with 8 bases between them. The CDR3 extends over 13 amino acids. The germline V gene has CDR1 SGHDN and CDR2 FVKESK. CDR3 nucleotide sequence: TGTGCCAGCAGCCAAAATGCGGGCACTGAAGCTTTCTTT. Encoded protein: CASSQNAGTEAFF.

V usage is TRBV7-9 and J usage is TRBJ2-5; 10 nucleotides align to TRBD2. CDR1 and CDR2 (germline): SEHNR, FQNEAQ (reference sequence). Trimming cost V 1 base and J 1 base; bases outside gene matches: 6. The CDR3 covers 17 residues. This chain's CDR3 is CASSLGTSSGGQETQYF. DNA of the CDR3: TGTGCCAGCAGCTTAGGGACGTCTAGCGGGGGCCAAGAGACCCAGTACTTC.

In nucleotides, the CDR3 is TGTGCCAGCAGCCCTAGGGGGCCCATGAACACTGAAGCTTTCTTT. Its translation: CASSPRGPMNTEAFF. The rearrangement uses TRBV27 and TRBJ1-1; 7 positions match TRBD1. With V trimmed by 6 bases and J by 0 bases, 7 bases remained unmatched. This CDR3 contains 15 residues. In germline, CDR1 is MNHEY, CDR2 SMNVEV (reference sequence).

The table lists this clone with a count of one. The chain recombines TRBV28 with TRBJ2-2; D may be TRBD1 (5 bases). The V end lost 7 bases, the J end lost 0 bases, and 9 bases lay between the germline ends. The CDR3 has 14 residues. Germline CDR1 is MDHEN and CDR2 is SYDVKM. The CDR3 DNA is TGTGCCAGCATCCAGGGTACGAACACCGGGGAGCTGTTTTTT. It translates to CASIQGTNTGELFF.

The chain couples TRBV5-1 to TRBJ1-4, with 11 bases fitting TRBD1. The junction had 5 bases not matched to a gene; V was cut back by 4 bases and J by 6 bases. The length of the CDR3 is 15 residues. Germline CDR1 SGHRS, CDR2 YFSETQ. This CDR3 is CASSRRTGGDEKLFF. The CDR3 region has the DNA TGCGCCAGCAGCCGTCGGACAGGGGGCGATGAAAAACTGTTTTTT.

The chain has TRBV6-4 and TRBJ2-3, with 14 bases identical to TRBD2. The CDR3 runs to 18 residues. CDR1 MRHNA and CDR2 SNTAGT come from the germline V gene. J gave up 1 base and V 5 bases, and 8 bases lay outside the gene matches. CDR3 sequence reads: CASSQTSGRAIRTDTQYF. CDR3 coding DNA: TGTGCCAGCAGTCAGACTAGCGGGAGGGCAATTCGCACAGATACGCAGTATTTT.

This clone showed up just once. The chain has TRBV6-4 and TRBJ1-1; no reliable D call. V gave up 4 bases and J gave up 2 bases, with 8 bases separating them. Germline CDR1 reads MRHNA; CDR2 reads SNTAGT. The CDR3 has 13 residues. The CDR3 protein is CASSVGVNTEAFF. DNA of the CDR3: TGTGCCAGCAGTGTGGGAGTTAACACTGAAGCTTTCTTT.

The gene calls are TRBV7-2 and TRBJ1-6, with 8 bases fitting TRBD1. V shed 2 bases and J 9 bases; nucleotides not matched to a gene: 12. Germline CDR1 and CDR2: SGHTA and FQGNSA. This CDR3 comprises 17 residues. The CDR3 coding sequence is TGTGCCAGCAGCTTATCCCGGACAGGGCGGCGTGGTTCACCCCTCCACTTT. Translated, it gives CASSLSRTGRRGSPLHF.

The J gene is TRBJ2-3, the V gene TRBV11-3, with 11 nucleotides matching TRBD2. This CDR3 is built from 14 residues. V lost 5 bases to trimming and J lost 6 bases; unmatched junction nucleotides: 4. Germline-derived CDR1 and CDR2 are SGHNT and YENEEA. The CDR3: CASSPTSGSDTQYF. The CDR3 DNA reads as TGTGCCAGCAGCCCAACTAGCGGGAGTGATACGCAGTATTTT.

As concerns this clone: At one boundary the junction diverges from the germline segment, which might be a read error. This chain uses TRBV7-2 with TRBJ2-4; D is unresolved. Germline-derived CDR1 and CDR2 are SGHTA and FQGNSA. This CDR3 spans 11 amino acids. CDR3 nucleotide sequence: TGTGCCAGCAGCGTGAGTGAAATCCGGGACTTC. This encodes CASSVSEIRDF.

The count of this clone is one. The chain employs TRBV28 and TRBJ2-1; the D is unclear. Germline V gene sequence: CDR1 MDHEN, CDR2 SYDVKM. The ends were cut back, 6 bases at V and 8 bases at J, with 17 bases in the middle. The CDR3 covers 14 residues. CDR3 DNA sequence: TGTGCCAGCAGAACACCTATCTCAGGTTATGAGCAGTTCTTC. Its translation: CASRTPISGYEQFF.

This chain links TRBV5-8 with TRBJ2-4; 7 bases map to TRBD1. Germline CDR1 reads SGHTS; CDR2 reads YDEGEE. The CDR3 loop spans 17 amino acids. V gave up 2 bases and J gave up 0 bases; unmatched junction bases: 8. The DNA for the CDR3 is TGTGCCAGCAGCTTATTGGGACAGACACTAGCCAAAAACATTCAGTACTTC. It encodes CASSLLGQTLAKNIQYF.

This chain links TRBV10-3 with TRBJ1-5; no definite D call. V lost 8 bases to trimming and J lost 0 bases, with 8 bases between them. The CDR3 covers 13 residues. CDR1 and CDR2 from the germline V gene are ENHRY and SYGVKD. CDR3 sequence (DNA): TGTGCCATCGGGAGGGATAGCAATCAGCCCCAGCATTTT. Translated: CAIGRDSNQPQHF.

V usage is TRBV3-1 (or the pseudogene TRBV3-2) and J usage is TRBJ2-1; TRBD2 agrees at 11 bases. Germline trimming cut 4 bases from V and 4 bases from J; bases unmatched to any gene: 6. In germline, CDR1 is LGHDT, CDR2 YNNKEL (reference sequence). The CDR3 runs to 16 residues. Here the CDR3 reads CASSPDLAGGYNEQFF. DNA of the CDR3: TGTGCCAGCAGCCCCGATCTAGCGGGGGGATACAATGAGCAGTTCTTC.

V and J are TRBV10-3 and TRBJ2-7, with 11 bases aligning to TRBD2. V shed 3 bases and J 3 bases; nucleotides not matched to a gene: 7. The CDR3 spans 16 residues. The germline V gene encodes CDR1 ENHRY and CDR2 SYGVKD. CDR3 DNA: TGTGCCATCAGTGACCCTAGCGGGAGGACCATCTACGAGCAGTACTTC. Encoded protein: CAISDPSGRTIYEQYF.

CDR3 DNA: TGTGCCAGCAGCATGGGGACTAGCGGGAGAGATACGCAGTATTTT. Its translation is CASSMGTSGRDTQYF. This sequence joins TRBV5-5 and TRBJ2-3, with 14 bases fitting TRBD2. The germline V gene encodes CDR1 SGHKS and CDR2 YYEKEE (reference sequence). The length of the CDR3 is 15 residues. V gave up 4 bases and J gave up 5 bases; unmatched junction bases: 3.

V and J are TRBV10-3 and TRBJ2-2; TRBD1 might be the D (6 bases). This CDR3 region has 13 residues. Per the germline V gene, CDR1 is ENHRY and CDR2 is SYGVKD. Trimming took off 7 bases at V and 5 bases at J, with 11 bases between the two ends. The CDR3 bases are TGTGCCATCAATGAACAGGGAACCGGGGAGCTGTTTTTT. This codes for CAINEQGTGELFF.